This T cell receptor (beta chain) is from a study of CD8+CD57+ T cells in acquired aplastic anemia. Genomic DNA acted as the template from which TCR beta VDJ combination and CDR3 sequence profiling were carried out. TCRdb reprocessed the reads via MiXCR and lists one record per CDR3 protein. The profile shows fewer than 200,000 distinct CDR3 sequences, 55% to 70% of them singletons. This CDR3 has 17 amino acids. Germline CDR1 is LNHDA and CDR2 is SQIVND (reference sequence). V trimming: 6 bases; J trimming: 7 bases; junction bases outside the gene matches: 14. This receptor was obtained from a human donor in good health. The V call is TRBV19, the J call TRBJ2-1, with 11 bases that match TRBD2. Sequencing was carried out using sorted CD4+, CD8+, or CD8+CD57+ T cells (not recorded which) from PBMCs. Here the CDR3 DNA reads TGTGCCAGTAGCGATCCCGGGACTAGCGGAAACGTTAATGAGCAGTTCTTC. It codes for CASSDPGTSGNVNEQFF.